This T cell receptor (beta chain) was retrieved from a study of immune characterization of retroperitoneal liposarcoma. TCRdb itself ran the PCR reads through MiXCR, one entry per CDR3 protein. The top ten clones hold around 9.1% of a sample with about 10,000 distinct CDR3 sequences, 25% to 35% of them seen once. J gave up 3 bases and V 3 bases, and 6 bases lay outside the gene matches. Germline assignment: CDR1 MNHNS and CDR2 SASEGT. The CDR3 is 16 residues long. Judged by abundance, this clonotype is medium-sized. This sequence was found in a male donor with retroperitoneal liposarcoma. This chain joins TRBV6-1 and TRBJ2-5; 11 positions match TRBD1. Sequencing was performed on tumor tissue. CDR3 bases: TGTGCCAGCAGTGACCCGAGGGACAGGGGGGAAGAGACCCAGTACTTC. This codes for CASSDPRDRGEETQYF.